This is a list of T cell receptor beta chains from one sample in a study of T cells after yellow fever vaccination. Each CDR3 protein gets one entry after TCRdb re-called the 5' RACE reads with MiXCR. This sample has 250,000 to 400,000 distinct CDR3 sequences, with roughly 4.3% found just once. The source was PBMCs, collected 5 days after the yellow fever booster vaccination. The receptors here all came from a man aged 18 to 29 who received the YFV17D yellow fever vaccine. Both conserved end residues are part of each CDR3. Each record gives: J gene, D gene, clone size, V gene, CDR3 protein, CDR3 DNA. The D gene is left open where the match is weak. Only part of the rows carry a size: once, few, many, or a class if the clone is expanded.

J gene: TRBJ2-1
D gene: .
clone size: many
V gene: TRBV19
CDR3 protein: CASSIVNPGSWNEQFF
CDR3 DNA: TGTGCCAGTAGTATAGTCAACCCGGGGTCGTGGAATGAGCAGTTCTTC

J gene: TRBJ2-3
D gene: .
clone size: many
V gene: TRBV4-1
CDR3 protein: CASSRALQYSTDTQYF
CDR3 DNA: TGCGCCAGCAGCAGGGCCCTACAGTATTCCACAGATACGCAGTATTTT

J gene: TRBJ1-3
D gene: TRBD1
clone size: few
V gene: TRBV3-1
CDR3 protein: CASSRQGGDTIYF
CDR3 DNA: TGTGCCAGCAGCCGACAGGGCGGGGACACCATATATTTT

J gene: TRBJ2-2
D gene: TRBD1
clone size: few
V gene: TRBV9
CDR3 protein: CASAPMTGHTGELFF
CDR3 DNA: TGTGCCAGCGCTCCAATGACAGGGCACACCGGGGAGCTGTTTTTT

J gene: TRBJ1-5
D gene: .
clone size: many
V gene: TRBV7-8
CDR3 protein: CASSEGGRGGNQPQHF
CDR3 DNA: TGTGCCAGCAGCGAAGGGGGGAGGGGCGGCAATCAGCCCCAGCATTTT

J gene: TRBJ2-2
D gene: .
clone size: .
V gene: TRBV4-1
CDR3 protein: CASSQKGQPNTGELFF
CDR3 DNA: TGCGCCAGCAGCCAGAAAGGACAGCCGAACACCGGGGAGCTGTTTTTT

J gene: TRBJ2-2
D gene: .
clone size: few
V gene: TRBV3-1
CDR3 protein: CASSQEAGTGELFF
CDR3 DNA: TGTGCCAGCAGCCAAGAGGCCGGCACCGGGGAGCTGTTTTTT

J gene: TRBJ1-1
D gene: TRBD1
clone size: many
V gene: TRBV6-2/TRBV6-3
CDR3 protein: CASRQGGNTEAFF
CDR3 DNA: TGTGCCAGCAGACAGGGGGGCAACACTGAAGCTTTCTTT

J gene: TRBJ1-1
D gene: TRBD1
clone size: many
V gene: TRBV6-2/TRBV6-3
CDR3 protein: CASTSMGQLNTEAFF
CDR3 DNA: TGTGCCAGCACCTCAATGGGACAGTTGAACACTGAAGCTTTCTTT

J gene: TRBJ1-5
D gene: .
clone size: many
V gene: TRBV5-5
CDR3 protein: CASSLDGVGQGQPQHF
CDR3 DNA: TGTGCCAGCAGCTTGGATGGCGTCGGCCAGGGCCAGCCCCAGCATTTT

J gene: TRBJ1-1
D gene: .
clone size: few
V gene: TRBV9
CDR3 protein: CASSVDYGRKNTEAFF
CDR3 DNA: TGTGCCAGCAGCGTAGACTACGGACGGAAGAACACTGAAGCTTTCTTT

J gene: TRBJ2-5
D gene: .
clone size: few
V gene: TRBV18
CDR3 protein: CASSPPMTGMETQYF
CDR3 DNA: TGTGCCAGCTCACCACCGATGACGGGGATGGAGACCCAGTACTTC

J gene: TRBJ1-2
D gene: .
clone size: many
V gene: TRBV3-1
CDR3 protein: CASSPTGPSYGYTF
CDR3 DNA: TGTGCCAGCAGCCCAACCGGCCCGTCGTATGGCTACACCTTC

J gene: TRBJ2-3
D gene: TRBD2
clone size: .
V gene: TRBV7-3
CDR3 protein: CASSLLGSGPRDTQYF
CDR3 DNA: TGTGCCAGCAGCTTACTTGGTAGCGGGCCCCGAGATACGCAGTATTTT

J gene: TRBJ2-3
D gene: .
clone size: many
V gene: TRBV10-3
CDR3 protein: CAISGRILATPGDTQYF
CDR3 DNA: TGTGCCATCAGTGGACGGATCTTGGCGACCCCTGGAGATACGCAGTATTTT

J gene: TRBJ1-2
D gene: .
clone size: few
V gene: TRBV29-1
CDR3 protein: CSVSRSNYGYTF
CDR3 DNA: TGCAGCGTTAGCAGATCGAACTATGGCTACACCTTC

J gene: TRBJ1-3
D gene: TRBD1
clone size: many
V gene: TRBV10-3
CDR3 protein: CATGQGMGSGNTIYF
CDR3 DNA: TGTGCCACCGGACAGGGGATGGGATCTGGAAACACCATATATTTT

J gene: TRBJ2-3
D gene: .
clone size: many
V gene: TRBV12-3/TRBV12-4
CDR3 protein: CASSFEGTDTQYF
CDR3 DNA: TGTGCCAGCAGTTTTGAGGGTACAGATACGCAGTATTTT

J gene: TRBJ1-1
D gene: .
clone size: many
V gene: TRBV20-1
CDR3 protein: CSARPETILDTEAFF
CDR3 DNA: TGCAGTGCTAGACCCGAGACTATTCTGGACACTGAAGCTTTCTTT

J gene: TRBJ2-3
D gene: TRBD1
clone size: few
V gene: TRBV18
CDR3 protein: CASSERGPSTDTQYF
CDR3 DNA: TGTGCCAGCTCAGAAAGGGGGCCTAGCACAGATACGCAGTATTTT

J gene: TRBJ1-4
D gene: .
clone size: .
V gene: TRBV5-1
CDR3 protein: CASSLEGRRDEKLFF
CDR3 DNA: TGCGCCAGCAGCTTGGAGGGGAGGCGGGATGAAAAACTGTTTTTT